This TCR beta chain is from a study of blood T cell repertoires in COVID-19 (dated by TCRdb to the early 2020s). Background for the entire study: Collaborator samples came from the United States, Italy and Spain and covered acute and convalescent phases of COVID-19. Subjects who had been exposed to COVID-19, were actively infected with it, or had recovered from it provided the deeply sampled blood TCRbeta repertoires that made up the dataset. The material from the prospective study consisted of cDNA or gDNA derived from T cells, B-cell-depleted T cells, or PBMCs. Nearly every sample came with metadata listing a de-identified subject ID, COVID-19 status, age in years and sex. Samples came from the ongoing ImmuneRACE study (first 160 participants) plus 1,254 subjects from 6 global collaborators. Where available, HLA class I and class II types were obtained from metadata supplied by the sample provider rather than from assay-based typing. The repertoires were released in a freely available public database meant as a resource for research on the immune response to SARS-CoV-2.

About this clone: Its antigen specificity is not known. No quality values exist for individual bases; no much larger clone is one base distant.

Looking up the germline V gene (reference sequence) yields CDR1 SEHNR and CDR2 FQNEAQ. Taken from cysteine to phenylalanine, the CDR3 has 15 residues. Just CDR3 DNA is preserved here, 45 bases in frame from base 1. The germline V end is reduced by 3 bases and the J end by 1 base; junction bases left unmatched: 4. Overall study outcomes, separate from this receptor: The amount of clinical and demographic metadata varied by source and participant and was provided uncurated.

Each collaborating institution followed its own protocols to collect whole blood in K2EDTA tubes. For TCRbeta analysis, collaborators shipped samples as frozen whole blood, isolated PBMCs, or DNA extracted from either of those sample types. TCRbeta CDR3 regions were amplified from genomic DNA by means of the immunoSEQ Assay, a bias-controlled multiplex PCR. Turning to the authors' computational methods: Within the assay, amplification of reference gene primers was used to estimate how many nucleated cells each sample contained. To quantify the absolute abundance of each unique TCRbeta CDR3 rearrangement, sequence reads were collapsed and filtered. For each sample, productive Simpson clonality was calculated by taking the square root of Simpson's diversity index across productive rearrangements. TCRdb re-hosts the immuneACCESS table, in-frame sequences only. Its copies lack some clones; in the studies checked, an unresolved V gene accounts for under half of them, and the cause for the rest is not known. Clone size and the V and J calls come from that table; the DNA yielded D and trimming. The sample table lists some 260,000 clones, 82% of them with a count of one. 4.9% of the sample rests with the top ten.

The chain uses TRBV7-9 and TRBJ2-5, with TRBD2 matching 8 junction bases. Sequences were obtained from peripheral blood. This clonotype originated in a woman of 80 years or more with active or convalescent COVID-19. The CDR3 in this case is CASSFGGALQETQYF. The sequence in DNA is TGTGCCAGCAGCTTCGGGGGGGCCCTCCAAGAGACCCAGTACTTC.